Listed below are T cell receptor beta chains from one sample, sequenced in a study of vaccination effects on CD4 cells after COVID-19. These receptors have no identified antigens. Data came from immunoSEQ multiplex PCR; TCRdb stores just in-frame clones and leaves some out. The sample carries 20,000 to 30,000 clones, about three quarters recorded once. This specimen consisted of CD4+ T cells from PBMCs cultured with SARS-CoV-2 spike peptides, obtained before COVID-19 vaccination. All receptors derive from a human donor who had a prior SARS-CoV-2 infection. CDR3s include the opening cysteine and the closing phenylalanine or tryptophan. A D gene is named only where the DNA matches it firmly. Clone size is given for some rows only: seen once, a few or many times, or a class if the clone is expanded.

TRBV5-4	TRBJ2-5	TRBD2	.	TGTGCCAGCAGCCGAGGGACTAGCGGACAAGAGACCCAGTACTTC	CASSRGTSGQETQYF
TRBV2	TRBJ2-3	TRBD2	.	TGTGCCAGCAATTCCGCGGGAGATGGCACAGATACGCAGTATTTT	CASNSAGDGTDTQYF
TRBV6-5	TRBJ2-2	TRBD1	few	TGTGCCAGCAGTTACCTGACAGGGCTGTTAACCGGGGAGCTGTTTTTT	CASSYLTGLLTGELFF
TRBV20-1	TRBJ2-3	.	once	TGCAGTGCTAATTTAGGAAGGCCGCAGTATTTT	CSANLGRPQYF
TRBV27	TRBJ2-2	.	once	TGTGCCAGCAGCCTTCTGGGAATTACCGGGGAGCTGTTTTTT	CASSLLGITGELFF
TRBV4-2	TRBJ2-7	TRBD2	.	TGTGCCAGCAGCAACACCGGGACTAGCTCCTACGAGCAGTACTTC	CASSNTGTSSYEQYF
TRBV15	TRBJ1-3	.	.	TGTGCCACCAGCCAACCAGGGGTTAACTCTGGAAACACCATATATTTT	CATSQPGVNSGNTIYF
TRBV5-1	TRBJ2-1	.	.	TGCGCCAGCACTTTCCAGACTAGTTTCGATGAGCAGTTCTTC	CASTFQTSFDEQFF
TRBV11-3	TRBJ2-2	.	.	TGTGCCAGCACACGGGCAGGGGTGGCCGGGGAGCTGTTTTTT	CASTRAGVAGELFF
TRBV11-3	TRBJ2-1	TRBD2	.	TGTGCCAGCACCCCCCCTAGGCGGGAGGCGACCTACAATGAGCAGTTCTTC	CASTPPRREATYNEQFF
TRBV18	TRBJ2-7	.	once	TGTGCCAGCTCACCCAATTACGGCGAGCAGTACTTC	CASSPNYGEQYF
TRBV3-1/TRBV3-2	TRBJ1-2	.	.	TGTGCCAGCAGCCACCCCACAGGGAACTATGGCTACACCTTC	CASSHPTGNYGYTF
TRBV30	TRBJ2-5	TRBD2	.	TGTGCCTGGACTGGACTAGCGGGATCAGAGACCCAGTACTTC	CAWTGLAGSETQYF
TRBV6-2/TRBV6-3	TRBJ2-5	.	.	TGTGCCAGCAGTAGACAAGAGACCCAGTACTTC	CASSRQETQYF
TRBV7-9	TRBJ1-2	.	.	TGTGCCAGCAGCTTAGTAGGGAAGGGTCACACCTTC	CASSLVGKGHTF
TRBV9	TRBJ1-2	TRBD1	large	TGTGCCAGCAGCCTCACAGGGGGTAGTATCTATGGCTACACCTTC	CASSLTGGSIYGYTF
TRBV5-1	TRBJ2-7	TRBD1	few	TGCGCCAGCAGCTTGGACCCAACAGGGGGCAGCGAGCAGTACTTC	CASSLDPTGGSEQYF
TRBV7-9	TRBJ2-2	TRBD1	.	TGTGCCAGCAGCGACATACAGGGGGCAGGTACCGGGGAGCTGTTTTTT	CASSDIQGAGTGELFF
TRBV20-1	TRBJ1-2	.	.	TGCAGGGGGGCCGATAACTATGGCTACACCTTC	CRGADNYGYTF
TRBV18	TRBJ1-2	TRBD1	.	TGTGCCAGCTCACTGGGACAGAACATCCTTGACTATGGCTACACCTTC	CASSLGQNILDYGYTF
TRBV5-4	TRBJ2-7	.	.	TGTGCCAGCAGCGGAAACTCGCGCGGCGAGCAGTACTTC	CASSGNSRGEQYF
TRBV7-3	TRBJ2-1	TRBD2	.	TGTGCCAGCAGCACCCATCCCGGACTAGCGGGGTCTCTGTTCTTC	CASSTHPGLAGSLFF
TRBV12-5	TRBJ1-2	TRBD1	.	TGTGCTAGTGGTTTGGAGACGGACAGGAGTGTCGCCTTC	CASGLETDRSVAF
TRBV5-8	TRBJ1-1	.	few	TGTGCCAGCAGCCTATCCGGGAGTGTTTTTTTT	CASSLSGSVFF
TRBV3-1/TRBV3-2	TRBJ1-1	.	once	TGTGCCAGCAGCCAAGATGGAGCAAGAATGAACACTGAAGCTTTCTTT	CASSQDGARMNTEAFF
TRBV18	TRBJ2-7	.	.	TGTGCCAGCTCACCCATCCGGGACGGATACGAGCAGTACTTC	CASSPIRDGYEQYF
TRBV4-2	TRBJ2-5	.	.	TGTGCCAGCAGCCAGGCGGGAACGGTGGAGACCCAGTACTTC	CASSQAGTVETQYF
TRBV2	TRBJ1-1	TRBD1	medium-sized	TGTGCCAGCAGGGACAGGGTGCTTACAACTGAAGCTTTCTTT	CASRDRVLTTEAFF
TRBV2	TRBJ2-1	.	.	TGTGCCAGCAGTGCGGATCTGGGGGGGCCCGGTTACAATGAGCAGTTCTTC	CASSADLGGPGYNEQFF
TRBV6-5	TRBJ2-7	.	.	TGTGCCAGCAGTTATCAGGGCTACGAGCAGTACTTC	CASSYQGYEQYF
TRBV9	TRBJ2-7	.	.	TGTGCCAGCAGCCCACGAAGCCTTTTCTCCTACGAGCAGTACTTC	CASSPRSLFSYEQYF
TRBV20-1	TRBJ2-7	TRBD2	few	TGCAGTGCTAGTTTAGGGGAGGGCTACGAGCAGTACTTC	CSASLGEGYEQYF
TRBV2	TRBJ1-1	.	few	TGTGCCAGCACCATAGCCCCTAGGACGGGGGTTTTCTTT	CASTIAPRTGVFF
TRBV12-3/TRBV12-4	TRBJ1-1	.	.	TGTGCCAGCAGTTTTCAGATGAACACTGAAGCTTTCTTT	CASSFQMNTEAFF
TRBV19	TRBJ1-3	.	.	TGTGCCAGTAGCCCAACCCATAGCTCTGGAAACACCATATATTTT	CASSPTHSSGNTIYF
TRBV7-9	TRBJ2-5	TRBD2	.	TGTGCCAGCAGCTTAGCGGGGACTAGCGGGGGGGTGAAAGAGACCCAGTACTTC	CASSLAGTSGGVKETQYF
TRBV7-9	TRBJ2-7	TRBD2	.	TGTGCCAGCAGCCGGACTAGCTTTCTCGAGCAGTACTTC	CASSRTSFLEQYF
TRBV6-5	TRBJ2-7	.	.	TGTGCCAGCAGCATCATGAACGCTGGGGGCGAGCAGTACTTC	CASSIMNAGGEQYF
TRBV4-1	TRBJ1-2	TRBD1	few	TGCGCCAGCAGCCAGACCCTAAAAAAAGACAGGGGAAACTATGGCTACACCTTC	CASSQTLKKDRGNYGYTF